This T cell receptor (beta chain) is drawn from a study of radiotherapy plus CTLA-4 blockade in lung cancer. The overall study: Roughly 17% of patients responded objectively, and about 33% achieved disease control. Points from the study as a whole: Once radiotherapy plus ipilimumab had been given, TCR clones derived from tumor expanded in blood. The best predictor of response was reported to be early blood T cell clone dynamics, with interferon-beta.

As regards this clone: The antigen remains undetermined.

TCRdb's table, derived via immunoSEQ multiplex PCR, lists solely in-frame clones and lacks some. The repertoire holds over 60,000 clones, about nine tenths seen once, with 40% in the top ten. CDR3 length: 15 amino acids. Losses at the gene ends were 2 bases for V and 4 bases for J; bases not matched to a gene: 4. Germline values: CDR1 PRHDT, CDR2 FYEKMQ (reference sequence). Alongside CTLA-4 blockade with ipilimumab, patients with chemo-refractory metastatic non-small-cell lung cancer received focal radiation. The sample in question was peripheral blood, obtained from a patient treated with radiotherapy plus ipilimumab. This TCR was sampled from a human donor with non-small cell lung cancer that progressed on radiotherapy plus ipilimumab. This rearrangement joins TRBV13 to TRBJ1-1; the match to TRBD1 covers 10 bases. The chain's CDR3 is CASSLRDRGGTEAFF. CDR3 bases: TGTGCCAGCAGCTTAAGGGACAGGGGAGGCACTGAAGCTTTCTTT.